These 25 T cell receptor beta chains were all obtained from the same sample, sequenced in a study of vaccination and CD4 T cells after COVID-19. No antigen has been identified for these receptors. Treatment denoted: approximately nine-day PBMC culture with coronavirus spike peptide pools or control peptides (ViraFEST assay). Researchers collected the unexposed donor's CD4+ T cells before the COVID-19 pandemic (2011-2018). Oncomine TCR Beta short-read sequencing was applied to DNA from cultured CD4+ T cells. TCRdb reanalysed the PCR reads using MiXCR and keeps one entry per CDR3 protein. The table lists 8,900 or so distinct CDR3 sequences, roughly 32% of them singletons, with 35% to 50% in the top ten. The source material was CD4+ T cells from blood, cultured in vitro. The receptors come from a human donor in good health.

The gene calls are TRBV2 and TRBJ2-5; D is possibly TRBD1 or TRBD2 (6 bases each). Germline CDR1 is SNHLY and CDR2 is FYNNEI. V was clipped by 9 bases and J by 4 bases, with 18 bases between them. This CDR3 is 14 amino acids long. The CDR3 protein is CARGGRSQVETQYF. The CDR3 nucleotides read TGTGCCAGGGGGGGCAGGAGTCAGGTAGAGACCCAGTACTTC.

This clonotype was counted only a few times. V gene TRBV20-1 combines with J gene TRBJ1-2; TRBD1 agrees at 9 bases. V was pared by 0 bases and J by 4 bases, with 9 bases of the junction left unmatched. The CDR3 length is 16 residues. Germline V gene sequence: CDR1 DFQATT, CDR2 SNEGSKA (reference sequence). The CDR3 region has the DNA TGCAGTGCTAGAGATGGGGACAGGGCCTCCTCCTATGGCTACACCTTC. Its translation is CSARDGDRASSYGYTF.

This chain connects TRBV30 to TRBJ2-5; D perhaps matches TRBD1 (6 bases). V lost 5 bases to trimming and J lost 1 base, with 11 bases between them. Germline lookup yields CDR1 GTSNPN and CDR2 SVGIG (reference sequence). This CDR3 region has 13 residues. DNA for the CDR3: TGTGCCTGGGAAGGGGGTTTCCAAGAGACCCAGTACTTC. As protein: CAWEGGFQETQYF.

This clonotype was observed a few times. This CDR3 is CSARGRTGYYEQYF. As DNA, the CDR3 is TGCAGTGCTAGAGGCCGGACAGGGTATTACGAGCAGTACTTC. The chain employs TRBV20-1 and TRBJ2-7; 8 nucleotides line up with TRBD1. This CDR3 comprises 14 residues. The J segment lost 4 bases and the V segment lost 1 base, leaving 6 bases of the junction unmatched. Germline V gene sequence: CDR1 DFQATT, CDR2 SNEGSKA (reference sequence).

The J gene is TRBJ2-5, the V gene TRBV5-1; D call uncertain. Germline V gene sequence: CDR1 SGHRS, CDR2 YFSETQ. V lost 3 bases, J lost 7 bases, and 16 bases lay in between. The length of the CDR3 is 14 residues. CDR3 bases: TGCGCCAGCAGCTCCAAGACCGACATCGGGACCCAGTACTTC. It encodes CASSSKTDIGTQYF.

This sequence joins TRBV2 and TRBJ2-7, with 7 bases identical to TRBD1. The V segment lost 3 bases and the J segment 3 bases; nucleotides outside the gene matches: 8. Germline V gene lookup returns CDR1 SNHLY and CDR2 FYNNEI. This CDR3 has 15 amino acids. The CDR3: CASSDRAGGVYEQYF. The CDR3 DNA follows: TGTGCCAGCAGTGATAGGGCAGGGGGAGTCTACGAGCAGTACTTC.

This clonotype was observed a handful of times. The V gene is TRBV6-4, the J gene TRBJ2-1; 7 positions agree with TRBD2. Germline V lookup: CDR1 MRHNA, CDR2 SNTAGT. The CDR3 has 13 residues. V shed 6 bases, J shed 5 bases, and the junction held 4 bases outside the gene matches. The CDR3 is CASSLGTNNEQFF. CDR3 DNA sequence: TGTGCCAGCAGCCTCGGGACTAACAATGAGCAGTTCTTC.

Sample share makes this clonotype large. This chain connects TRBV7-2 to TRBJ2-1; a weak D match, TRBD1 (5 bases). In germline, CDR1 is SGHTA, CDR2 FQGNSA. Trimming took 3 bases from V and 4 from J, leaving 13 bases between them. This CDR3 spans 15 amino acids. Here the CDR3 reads CASSFDSTSYNEQFF. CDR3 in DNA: TGTGCCAGCAGCTTTGACAGCACTTCTTACAATGAGCAGTTCTTC.

Here the CDR3 DNA reads TGCAGTGCTTATTACAGAGAGGGAAACACCATATATTTT. It is translated as CSAYYREGNTIYF. The rearrangement links TRBV20-1 to TRBJ1-3; D is unresolved. This CDR3 is 13 amino acids long. With 5 bases removed from V and 4 bases from J, the gap between germline ends came to 12 bases. Germline values: CDR1 DFQATT, CDR2 SNEGSKA (reference sequence).

Here the CDR3 DNA reads TGTGCCTGGGTGGACAGGGTCCACGAGCAGTACTTC. As protein: CAWVDRVHEQYF. This chain joins TRBV30 and TRBJ2-7; 8 bases line up with TRBD1. Trimming cost V 5 bases and J 5 bases; bases outside gene matches: 5. The CDR3 loop spans 12 amino acids. Germline V gene lookup returns CDR1 GTSNPN and CDR2 SVGIG (reference sequence).

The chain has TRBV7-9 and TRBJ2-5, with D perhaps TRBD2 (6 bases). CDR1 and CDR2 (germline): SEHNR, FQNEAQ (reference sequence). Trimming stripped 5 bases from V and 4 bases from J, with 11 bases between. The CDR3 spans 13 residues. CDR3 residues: CASSRGFAETQYF. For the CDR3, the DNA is TGTGCCAGCAGCCGGGGGTTCGCAGAGACCCAGTACTTC.

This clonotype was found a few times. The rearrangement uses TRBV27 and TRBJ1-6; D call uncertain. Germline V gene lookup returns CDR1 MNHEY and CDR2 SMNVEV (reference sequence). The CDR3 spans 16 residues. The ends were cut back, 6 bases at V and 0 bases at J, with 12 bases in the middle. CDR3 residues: CASSLGISSYNSPLHF. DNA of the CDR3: TGTGCCAGCAGCCTTGGGATAAGCTCCTATAATTCACCCCTCCACTTT.

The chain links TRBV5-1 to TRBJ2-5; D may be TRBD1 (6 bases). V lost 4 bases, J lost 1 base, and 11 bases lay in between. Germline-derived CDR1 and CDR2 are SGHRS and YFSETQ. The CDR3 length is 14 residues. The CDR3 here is CASSIGTPQETQYF. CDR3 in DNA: TGCGCCAGCAGCATCGGGACACCCCAAGAGACCCAGTACTTC.

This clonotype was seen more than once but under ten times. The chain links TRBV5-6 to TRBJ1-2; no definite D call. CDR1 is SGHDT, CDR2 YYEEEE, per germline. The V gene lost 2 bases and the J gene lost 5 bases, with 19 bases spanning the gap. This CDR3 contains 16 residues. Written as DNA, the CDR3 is TGTGCCAGCAGCTTATTGACGGAGATACTGAGTTATGGCTACACCTTC. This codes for CASSLLTEILSYGYTF. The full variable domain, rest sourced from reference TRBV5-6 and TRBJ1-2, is DAGVTQSPTHLIKTRGQQVTLRCSPKSGHDTVSWYQQALGQGPQFIFQYYEEEERQRGNFPDRFSGHQFPNYSSELNVNALLLGDSALYLCASSLLTEILSYGYTFGSGTRLTVV.

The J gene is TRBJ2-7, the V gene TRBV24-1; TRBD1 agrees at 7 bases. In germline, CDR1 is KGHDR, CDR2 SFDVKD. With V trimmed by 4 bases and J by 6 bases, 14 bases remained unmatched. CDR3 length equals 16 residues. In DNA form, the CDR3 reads TGTGCCACCAGTGACACCGGGACAGACAAGATCGGCGAGCAGTACTTC. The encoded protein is CATSDTGTDKIGEQYF.

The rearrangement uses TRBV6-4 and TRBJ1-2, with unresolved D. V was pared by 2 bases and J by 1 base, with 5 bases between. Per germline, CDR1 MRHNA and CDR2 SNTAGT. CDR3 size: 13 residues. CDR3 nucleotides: TGTGCCAGCAGTGACGGGGATAACTATGGCTACACCTTC. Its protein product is CASSDGDNYGYTF.

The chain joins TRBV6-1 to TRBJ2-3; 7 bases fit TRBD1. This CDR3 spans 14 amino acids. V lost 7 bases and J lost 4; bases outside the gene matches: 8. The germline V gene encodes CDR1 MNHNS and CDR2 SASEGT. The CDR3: CASKQKGAPDTQYF. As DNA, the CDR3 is TGTGCCAGCAAACAAAAGGGGGCCCCAGATACGCAGTATTTT.

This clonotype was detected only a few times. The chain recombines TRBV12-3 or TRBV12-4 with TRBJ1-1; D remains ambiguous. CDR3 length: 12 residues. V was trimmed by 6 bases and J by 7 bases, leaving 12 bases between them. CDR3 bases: TGTGCCAGCAGCCGTAGTGCGATTGAAGCTTTCTTT. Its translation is CASSRSAIEAFF.

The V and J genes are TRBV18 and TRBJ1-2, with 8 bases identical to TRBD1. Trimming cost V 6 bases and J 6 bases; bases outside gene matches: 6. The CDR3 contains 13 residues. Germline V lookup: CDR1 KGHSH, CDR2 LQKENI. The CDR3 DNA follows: TGTGCCAGCTCCCACGCGACAGGGGATGGCTACACCTTC. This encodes CASSHATGDGYTF.

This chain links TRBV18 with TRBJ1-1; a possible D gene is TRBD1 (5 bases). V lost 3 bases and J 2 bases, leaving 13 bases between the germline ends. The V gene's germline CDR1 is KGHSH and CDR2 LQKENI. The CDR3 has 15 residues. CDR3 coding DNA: TGTGCCAGCTCACCTCCCGGGACCCCAAACACTGAAGCTTTCTTT. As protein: CASSPPGTPNTEAFF. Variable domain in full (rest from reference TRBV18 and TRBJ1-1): NAGVMQNPRHLVRRRGQEARLRCSPMKGHSHVYWYRQLPEEGLKFMVYLQKENIIDESGMPKERFSAEFPKEGPSILRIQQVVRGDSAAYFCASSPPGTPNTEAFFGQGTRLTVV.

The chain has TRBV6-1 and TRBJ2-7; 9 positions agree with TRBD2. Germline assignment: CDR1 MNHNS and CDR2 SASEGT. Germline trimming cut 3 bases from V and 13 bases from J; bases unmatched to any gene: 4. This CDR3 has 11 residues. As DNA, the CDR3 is TGTGCCAGCAGTGACGGGACTAGCTTCTACTTC. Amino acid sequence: CASSDGTSFYF.

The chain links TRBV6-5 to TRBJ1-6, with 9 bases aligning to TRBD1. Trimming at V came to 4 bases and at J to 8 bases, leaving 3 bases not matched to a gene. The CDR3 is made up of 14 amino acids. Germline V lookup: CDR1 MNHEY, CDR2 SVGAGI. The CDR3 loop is CASSLGTGYSPLHF. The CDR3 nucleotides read TGTGCCAGCAGTTTGGGGACAGGGTATTCACCCCTCCACTTT.

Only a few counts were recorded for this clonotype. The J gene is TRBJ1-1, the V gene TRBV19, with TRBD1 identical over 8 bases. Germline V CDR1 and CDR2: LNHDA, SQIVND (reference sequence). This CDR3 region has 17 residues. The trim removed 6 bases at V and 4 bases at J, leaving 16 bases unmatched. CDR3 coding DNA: TGTGCCAGTAGGCCGACCCCAGACAGGGGCGGGCGCACTGAAGCTTTCTTT. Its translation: CASRPTPDRGGRTEAFF.

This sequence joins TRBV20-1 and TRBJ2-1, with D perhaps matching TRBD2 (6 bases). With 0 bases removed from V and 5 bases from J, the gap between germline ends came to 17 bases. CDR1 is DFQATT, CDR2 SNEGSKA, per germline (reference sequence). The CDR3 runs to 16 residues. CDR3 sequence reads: CSAREDGGVLDNEQFF. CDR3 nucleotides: TGCAGTGCTAGAGAAGACGGCGGGGTACTCGACAATGAGCAGTTCTTC.

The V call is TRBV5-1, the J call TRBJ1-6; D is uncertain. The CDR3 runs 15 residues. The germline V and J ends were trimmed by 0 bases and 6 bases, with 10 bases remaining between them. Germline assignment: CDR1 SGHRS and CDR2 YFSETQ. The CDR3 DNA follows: TGCGCCAGCAGCTTGGATTCAGCCGTTAATTCACCCCTCCACTTT. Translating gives CASSLDSAVNSPLHF.